The entry below gives a single T cell receptor beta chain sequence along with its context. Its specificity is unknown. The data were obtained in a study of OX40 agonist ivuxolimab in advanced cancers. The overall study: The mean age was approximately 60 years, ranging from 23 to 79, with more than 70% of participants male.

Study-wide findings and caveats: The study observed clonal expansion of CD4+ and CD8+ blood T cells by week 6 at 0.1 to 3.0 mg/kg. Average numbers of expanded clones were greater in CD8+ T cells than in CD4+.

Data came from immunoSEQ multiplex PCR; TCRdb stores just in-frame clones and leaves some out. Of about 53,000 clones in the sample, 85% to 90% were seen once. This CDR3 has 13 residues. Germline CDR1 is SGHNT and CDR2 is YYREEE (reference sequence). V was cut by 4 bases and J by 1 base, with 3 bases left in between. The chain recombines TRBV5-4 with TRBJ2-6; D gene unclear. The sequences come from CD4+ or CD8+ T cells sorted from blood, collected in a trial of the OX40 agonist ivuxolimab. This receptor was obtained from an adult with an advanced solid tumor such as melanoma, head and neck, liver or kidney cancer. The CDR3 is CASSPSGANVLTF. The CDR3 bases are TGTGCCAGCAGCCCTTCTGGGGCCAACGTCCTGACTTTC.